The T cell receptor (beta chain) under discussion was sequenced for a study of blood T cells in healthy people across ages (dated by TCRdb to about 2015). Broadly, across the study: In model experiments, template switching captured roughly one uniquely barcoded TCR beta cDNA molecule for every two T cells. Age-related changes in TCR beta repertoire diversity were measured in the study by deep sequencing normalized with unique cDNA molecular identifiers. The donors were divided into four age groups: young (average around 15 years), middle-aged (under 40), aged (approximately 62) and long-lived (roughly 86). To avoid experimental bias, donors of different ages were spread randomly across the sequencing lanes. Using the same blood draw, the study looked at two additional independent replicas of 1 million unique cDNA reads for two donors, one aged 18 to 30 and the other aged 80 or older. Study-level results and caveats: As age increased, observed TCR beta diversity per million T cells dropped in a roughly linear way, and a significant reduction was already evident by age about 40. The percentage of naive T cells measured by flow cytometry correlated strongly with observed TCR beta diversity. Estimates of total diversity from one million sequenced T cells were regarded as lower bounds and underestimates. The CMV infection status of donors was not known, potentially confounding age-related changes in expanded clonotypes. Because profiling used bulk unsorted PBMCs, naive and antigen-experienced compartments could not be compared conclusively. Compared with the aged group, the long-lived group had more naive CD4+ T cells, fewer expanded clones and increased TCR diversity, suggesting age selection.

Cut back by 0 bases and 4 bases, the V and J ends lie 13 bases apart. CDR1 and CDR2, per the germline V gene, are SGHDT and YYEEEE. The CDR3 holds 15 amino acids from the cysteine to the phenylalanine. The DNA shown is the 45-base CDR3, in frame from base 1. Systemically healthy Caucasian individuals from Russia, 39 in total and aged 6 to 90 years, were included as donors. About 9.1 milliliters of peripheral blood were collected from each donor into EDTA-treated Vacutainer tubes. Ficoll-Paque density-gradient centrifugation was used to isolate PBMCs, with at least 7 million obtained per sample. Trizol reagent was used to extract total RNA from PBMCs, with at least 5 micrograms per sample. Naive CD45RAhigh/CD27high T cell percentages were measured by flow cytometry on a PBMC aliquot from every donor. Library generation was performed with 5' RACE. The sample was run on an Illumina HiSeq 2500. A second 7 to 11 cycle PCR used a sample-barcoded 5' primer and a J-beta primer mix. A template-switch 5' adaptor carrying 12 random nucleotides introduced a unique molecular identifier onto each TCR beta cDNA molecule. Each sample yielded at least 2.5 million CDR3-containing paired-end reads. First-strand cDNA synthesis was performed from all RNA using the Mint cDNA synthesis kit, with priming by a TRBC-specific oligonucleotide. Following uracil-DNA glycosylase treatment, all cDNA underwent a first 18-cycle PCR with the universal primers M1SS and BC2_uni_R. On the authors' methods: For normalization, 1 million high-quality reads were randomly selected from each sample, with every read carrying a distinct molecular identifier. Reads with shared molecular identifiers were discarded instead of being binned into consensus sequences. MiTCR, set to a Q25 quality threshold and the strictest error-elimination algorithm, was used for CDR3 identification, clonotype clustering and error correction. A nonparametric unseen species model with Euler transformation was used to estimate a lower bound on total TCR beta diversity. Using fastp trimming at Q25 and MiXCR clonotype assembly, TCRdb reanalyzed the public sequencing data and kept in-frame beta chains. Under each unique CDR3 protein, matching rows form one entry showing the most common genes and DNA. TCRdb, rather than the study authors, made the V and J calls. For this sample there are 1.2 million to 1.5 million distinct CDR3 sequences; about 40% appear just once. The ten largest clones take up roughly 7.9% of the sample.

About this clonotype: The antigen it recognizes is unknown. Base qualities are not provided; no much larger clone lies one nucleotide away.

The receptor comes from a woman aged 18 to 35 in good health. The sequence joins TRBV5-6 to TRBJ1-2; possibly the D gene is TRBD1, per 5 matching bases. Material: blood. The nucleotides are TGTGCCAGCAGCTTGGTGGGGGACTCTAGCTATGGCTACACCTTC. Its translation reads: CASSLVGDSSYGYTF.